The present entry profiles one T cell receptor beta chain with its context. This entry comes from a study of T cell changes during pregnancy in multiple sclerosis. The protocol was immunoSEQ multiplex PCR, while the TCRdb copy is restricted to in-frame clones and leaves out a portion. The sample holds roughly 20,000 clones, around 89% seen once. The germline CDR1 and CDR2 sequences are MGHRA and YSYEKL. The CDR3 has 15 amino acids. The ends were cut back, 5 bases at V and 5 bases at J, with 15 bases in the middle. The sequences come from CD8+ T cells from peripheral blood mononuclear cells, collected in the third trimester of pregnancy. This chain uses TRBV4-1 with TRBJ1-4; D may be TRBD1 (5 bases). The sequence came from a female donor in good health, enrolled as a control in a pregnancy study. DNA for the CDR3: TGCGCCAGCAGCTCCCTAGCGGAGGGGAATGAAAAACTGTTTTTT. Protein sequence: CASSSLAEGNEKLFF.